This is a list of T cell receptor beta chains from one sample in a study of regulatory T cells in long-lasting Graves disease. TCRdb redid the calling of the multiplex PCR reads with MiXCR, one entry per CDR3 protein. The data hold approximately 440,000 distinct CDR3 sequences, with roughly 16% observed a single time. The sample was also reused in another study, on T cells in Graves' hyperthyroidism and ophthalmopathy.

Sequenced here: peripheral blood mononuclear cells (PBMCs), sampled at new diagnosis, from a patient treated with antithyroid drugs. These receptors were obtained from a man aged 35 to 55 with Graves disease. The CDR3 runs from the conserved cysteine through the conserved F or W. A row's size may be missing; if present it is once, few, many or a size class.

clone_size: many; v_call: TRBV3-1; j_call: TRBJ2-1; cdr3_aa: CASSQPGTGYNEQFF
clone_size: .; v_call: TRBV11-2; j_call: TRBJ2-2; cdr3_aa: CASSRNGLAGYTGELFF
clone_size: many; v_call: TRBV11-2; j_call: TRBJ2-7; cdr3_aa: CASSPLRGAGYEQYF
clone_size: .; v_call: TRBV5-1; j_call: TRBJ2-7; cdr3_aa: CASRGYKREGLYEQYF
clone_size: .; v_call: TRBV27; j_call: TRBJ1-1; cdr3_aa: CASRFRDTEAFF
clone_size: many; v_call: TRBV3-1; j_call: TRBJ1-5; cdr3_aa: CASSHGQGPQHF
clone_size: many; v_call: TRBV6-1; j_call: TRBJ2-7; cdr3_aa: CASSGRGAEQYF
clone_size: many; v_call: TRBV12-3/TRBV12-4; j_call: TRBJ2-5; cdr3_aa: CASSAQGWTQYF
clone_size: .; v_call: TRBV7-9; j_call: TRBJ2-1; cdr3_aa: CASSLGGGYEQFF
clone_size: many; v_call: TRBV5-1; j_call: TRBJ2-3; cdr3_aa: CASSFVSGSFADTQYF
clone_size: many; v_call: TRBV20-1; j_call: TRBJ1-5; cdr3_aa: CSAKQGANQPQHF
clone_size: many; v_call: TRBV2; j_call: TRBJ2-3; cdr3_aa: CASSTRPLSGQGYTDTQYF
clone_size: .; v_call: TRBV5-4; j_call: TRBJ1-2; cdr3_aa: CASSSGDRAHLADGYTF
clone_size: .; v_call: TRBV20-1; j_call: TRBJ2-7; cdr3_aa: CSARDPTGALEQYF
clone_size: .; v_call: TRBV27; j_call: TRBJ2-7; cdr3_aa: CASRGRVGEQYF
clone_size: .; v_call: TRBV6-2/TRBV6-3; j_call: TRBJ2-3; cdr3_aa: CAGSYSTSGRTDTQYF
clone_size: .; v_call: TRBV20-1; j_call: TRBJ2-3; cdr3_aa: CSAGGLAGAPDTQYF
clone_size: many; v_call: TRBV2; j_call: TRBJ2-5; cdr3_aa: CASRFEETQYF
clone_size: many; v_call: TRBV29-1; j_call: TRBJ2-5; cdr3_aa: CSVVGGRDQETQYF
clone_size: many; v_call: TRBV20-1; j_call: TRBJ2-1; cdr3_aa: CSARVRTSGGYNEQFF
clone_size: many; v_call: TRBV9; j_call: TRBJ2-3; cdr3_aa: CASSVAAGTGTDTQYF
clone_size: many; v_call: TRBV20-1; j_call: TRBJ1-1; cdr3_aa: CSAEARQSGTEAFF
clone_size: .; v_call: TRBV19; j_call: TRBJ2-1; cdr3_aa: CASSRTSGRAGYNEQFF
clone_size: .; v_call: TRBV5-1; j_call: TRBJ2-5; cdr3_aa: CASSLVGAGGTETQYF
clone_size: .; v_call: TRBV24-1; j_call: TRBJ2-2; cdr3_aa: CATSDRANTGELFF
clone_size: many; v_call: TRBV12-3/TRBV12-4; j_call: TRBJ2-7; cdr3_aa: CASRSHVGTYEQYF
clone_size: .; v_call: TRBV6-2/TRBV6-3; j_call: TRBJ2-1; cdr3_aa: CASKSGPNFGEQFF
clone_size: many; v_call: TRBV7-6; j_call: TRBJ2-3; cdr3_aa: CASSLEPSGSRTDTQYF
clone_size: .; v_call: TRBV2; j_call: TRBJ2-7; cdr3_aa: CASAVGLSYEQYF
clone_size: many; v_call: TRBV2; j_call: TRBJ2-7; cdr3_aa: CASSVLGTEPYEQYF
clone_size: many; v_call: TRBV2; j_call: TRBJ1-1; cdr3_aa: CASSGWDSLNTEAFF
clone_size: .; v_call: TRBV28; j_call: TRBJ1-6; cdr3_aa: CASSLGGALSPLHF
clone_size: many; v_call: TRBV2; j_call: TRBJ1-1; cdr3_aa: CASSDGGDTEAFF
clone_size: few; v_call: TRBV7-8; j_call: TRBJ1-6; cdr3_aa: CASSPERGAPSESPLHF
clone_size: many; v_call: TRBV5-5; j_call: TRBJ1-2; cdr3_aa: CASSPPGGAINYGYTF
clone_size: many; v_call: TRBV2; j_call: TRBJ1-2; cdr3_aa: CASRTGRSDGYTF
clone_size: .; v_call: TRBV10-3; j_call: TRBJ2-1; cdr3_aa: CAIGERAGGPYEQFF
clone_size: .; v_call: TRBV24-1; j_call: TRBJ1-1; cdr3_aa: CATSDGRNTEAFF
clone_size: few; v_call: TRBV19; j_call: TRBJ2-5; cdr3_aa: CASSPALGTQYF
clone_size: many; v_call: TRBV7-2; j_call: TRBJ2-3; cdr3_aa: CASSLWGTQYF
clone_size: .; v_call: TRBV6-1; j_call: TRBJ2-7; cdr3_aa: CASSKGKNEQYF
clone_size: many; v_call: TRBV20-1; j_call: TRBJ2-3; cdr3_aa: CSAPRGGPADTQYF
clone_size: many; v_call: TRBV5-1; j_call: TRBJ2-3; cdr3_aa: CASSRGLAGGSTDTQYF
clone_size: many; v_call: TRBV20-1; j_call: TRBJ2-7; cdr3_aa: CSANEARVMGYEQYF
clone_size: once; v_call: TRBV12-3/TRBV12-4; j_call: TRBJ1-5; cdr3_aa: CASSLSGGAQPQHF
clone_size: .; v_call: TRBV11-2; j_call: TRBJ2-1; cdr3_aa: CASSFGLARYNEQFF
clone_size: .; v_call: TRBV2; j_call: TRBJ2-7; cdr3_aa: CASSEVGLAGDEQYF
clone_size: many; v_call: TRBV12-3/TRBV12-4; j_call: TRBJ1-2; cdr3_aa: CASRTTGNYGYTF
clone_size: many; v_call: TRBV24-1; j_call: TRBJ1-4; cdr3_aa: CATSDGMRGATNEKLFF
clone_size: .; v_call: TRBV24-1; j_call: TRBJ2-3; cdr3_aa: CATSPPSGSTDTQYF
clone_size: many; v_call: TRBV7-9; j_call: TRBJ2-7; cdr3_aa: CASTFGAGEQYF
clone_size: few; v_call: TRBV6-2/TRBV6-3; j_call: TRBJ1-1; cdr3_aa: CASSYRDRMSEAFF
clone_size: few; v_call: TRBV6-5; j_call: TRBJ2-1; cdr3_aa: CASSSLGKQFF
clone_size: many; v_call: TRBV6-2/TRBV6-3; j_call: TRBJ2-7; cdr3_aa: CASSESWGSYYEQYF
clone_size: few; v_call: TRBV20-1; j_call: TRBJ2-7; cdr3_aa: CSALLAGSVEQYF
clone_size: few; v_call: TRBV9; j_call: TRBJ2-1; cdr3_aa: CASSVTVAYNEQFF
clone_size: once; v_call: TRBV28; j_call: .; cdr3_aa: CASSLYRQGAHQTQYF
clone_size: .; v_call: TRBV5-6; j_call: TRBJ2-3; cdr3_aa: CASSYGTGHTDTQYF
clone_size: .; v_call: TRBV24-1; j_call: TRBJ1-1; cdr3_aa: CATSSANTEAFF
clone_size: few; v_call: TRBV9; j_call: TRBJ1-3; cdr3_aa: CASSVSWPTAGNTIYF